This T cell receptor beta chain is drawn from a study of PD-L1 blockade in urothelial cancer. Only in-frame clones appear in the TCRdb table, and some are missing; sequencing was by immunoSEQ multiplex PCR. There are more than 30,000 clones in the sample; around 89% occur only once, and approximately 1.9% lies in the top ten. CDR3 size: 13 residues. Germline lookup yields CDR1 SGHTA and CDR2 FQGNSA. V shed 5 bases and J shed 8 bases, with 12 bases lying between them. The receptor's source is a man in his 60s with urothelial cancer. J is TRBJ1-4 and V is TRBV7-2; D gene ambiguous. The specimen comprised PBMCs, sampled around atezolizumab (anti-PD-L1) treatment. In nucleotides, the CDR3 is TGTGCCAGCAGCCGACAAGAAAACGAAAAACTGTTTTTT. It is translated as CASSRQENEKLFF.